Presented here are 5 T cell receptor beta chains from one specimen sequenced in a study of T cell repertoires in cytomegalovirus infection. TCRdb processed the reads anew with MiXCR; each CDR3 protein has one entry. The sample records roughly 760,000 distinct CDR3 sequences, 35% being singletons. Sequencing used PBMCs. The receptors were sampled from a human donor in good health (CMV status not recorded). Some clones in this sample may be carry-over from other donors' samples.

This clonotype showed up many times. The chain couples TRBV7-6 to TRBJ2-7, with 9 bases identical to TRBD1. After removal of 4 bases from V and 4 bases from J, the junction contained 8 bases not matched to a gene. Germline V gene lookup returns CDR1 SGHVS and CDR2 FNYEAQ. The CDR3 totals 15 residues. The CDR3 sequence: CASSSNDRGIYEQYF. CDR3 nucleotide sequence: TGTGCCAGCAGCTCGAACGACAGGGGGATATACGAGCAGTACTTC.

This clonotype was observed a few times. The CDR3 nucleotides read TGTGCCAGCAGCTACACAGTGGGTGAAAAACTGTTTTTT. Residues: CASSYTVGEKLFF. The chain couples TRBV28 to TRBJ1-4; no reliable D call. The CDR3 totals 13 residues. The germline V and J ends were trimmed by 6 bases and 7 bases, with 12 bases remaining between them. Looked up from germline, CDR1 is MDHEN and CDR2 is SYDVKM.

This clonotype has a count of ten or more. The V call is TRBV7-6, the J call TRBJ2-1, with 7 bases lining up with TRBD2. The germline V gene encodes CDR1 SGHVS and CDR2 FNYEAQ. The J segment lost 2 bases and the V segment lost 5 bases, leaving 6 bases of the junction unmatched. The CDR3 runs to 15 residues. CDR3 nucleotides: TGTGCCAGCAGCCCACCGACTAGCCCCTACAATGAGCAGTTCTTC. This encodes CASSPPTSPYNEQFF.

Ten or more counts support this clonotype. This rearrangement joins TRBV7-2 to TRBJ1-1; D may be TRBD1 (6 bases). CDR1 is SGHTA and CDR2 is FQGNSA in the germline V gene. This CDR3 region has 14 residues. The ends were cut back, 6 bases at V and 1 base at J, with 12 bases in the middle. The CDR3 loop reads CASRLDRSNTEAFF. In nucleotides, the CDR3 is TGTGCCAGCAGACTCGACAGGTCGAACACTGAAGCTTTCTTT.

Note on this clonotype: One junction end does not reproduce the germline sequence, and a read error may be involved. This sequence joins TRBV28 and TRBJ1-5; a possible D gene is TRBD1 (5 bases). The CDR3 loop spans 15 amino acids. Germline values: CDR1 MDHEN, CDR2 SYDVKM. This chain's CDR3 is CASSLTGGDNQTQHF. The CDR3 nucleotides read TGTGCCAGCAGTTTAACGGGAGGGGATAATCAGACCCAGCATTTT.